This is a list of T cell receptor beta chains from one sample in a study of T cells in Graves' hyperthyroidism and ophthalmopathy. TCRdb called the multiplex PCR reads again in MiXCR, with one record for every CDR3 protein. The sample holds over 350,000 distinct CDR3 sequences, 14% to 15% seen once. The sequenced material came from blood. The receptors stem from a man aged 18 to 29 with Graves' ophthalmopathy. Both conserved end residues are part of each CDR3. Fields, in order: J gene, clone size, D gene, V gene, CDR3 protein, CDR3 DNA. D genes are given only for firm matches. Expanded clones are given a class, and other clones once, few, many or no size at all.

J gene: TRBJ2-7
clone size: many
D gene: -
V gene: TRBV20-1
CDR3 protein: CSASLSGTAYEQYF
CDR3 DNA: TGCAGTGCTAGTCTCTCCGGGACGGCCTACGAGCAGTACTTC

J gene: TRBJ2-7
clone size: few
D gene: -
V gene: TRBV6-2/TRBV6-3
CDR3 protein: CASSYESGDFYEQYF
CDR3 DNA: TGTGCCAGCAGTTACGAGAGCGGAGACTTCTACGAGCAGTACTTC

J gene: TRBJ2-3
clone size: many
D gene: TRBD1
V gene: TRBV12-3/TRBV12-4
CDR3 protein: CASSLTGGGTDTQYF
CDR3 DNA: TGTGCCAGCAGTCTTACAGGGGGCGGCACAGATACGCAGTATTTT

J gene: TRBJ2-3
clone size: many
D gene: -
V gene: TRBV7-2
CDR3 protein: CASTLGQRLGDTQYF
CDR3 DNA: TGTGCCAGCACCTTGGGACAGCGACTAGGAGATACGCAGTATTTT

J gene: TRBJ1-2
clone size: -
D gene: TRBD1
V gene: TRBV5-1
CDR3 protein: CASSLAPGQGTVRGYTF
CDR3 DNA: TGCGCCAGCAGCTTAGCCCCCGGACAGGGGACCGTCCGTGGCTACACCTTC

J gene: TRBJ2-3
clone size: many
D gene: TRBD2
V gene: TRBV11-2
CDR3 protein: CASSLDRTSGASDTQYF
CDR3 DNA: TGTGCCAGCAGCTTAGATAGGACTAGCGGGGCATCAGATACGCAGTATTTT

J gene: TRBJ2-6
clone size: many
D gene: -
V gene: TRBV2
CDR3 protein: CASSGGVAGANVLTF
CDR3 DNA: TGTGCCAGCAGTGGGGGGGTTGCTGGGGCCAACGTCCTGACTTTC

J gene: TRBJ1-1
clone size: many
D gene: TRBD1
V gene: TRBV2
CDR3 protein: CASSRDRASTEAFF
CDR3 DNA: TGTGCCAGCAGCAGGGACAGGGCGAGCACTGAAGCTTTCTTT

J gene: TRBJ2-3
clone size: once
D gene: TRBD2
V gene: TRBV14
CDR3 protein: CASSQVGRSYLAGTDTQYF
CDR3 DNA: TGTGCCAGCAGCCAAGTAGGCCGCAGTTATCTAGCGGGCACAGATACGCAGTATTTT

J gene: TRBJ2-3
clone size: many
D gene: TRBD1
V gene: TRBV11-2
CDR3 protein: CASKSPQGPPTDTQYF
CDR3 DNA: TGTGCCAGCAAGTCCCCACAGGGGCCCCCCACAGATACGCAGTATTTT

J gene: TRBJ2-4
clone size: few
D gene: TRBD1
V gene: TRBV19
CDR3 protein: CASTRTGDSGIQYF
CDR3 DNA: TGTGCCAGTACCCGGACAGGGGATTCGGGCATTCAGTACTTC

J gene: TRBJ2-5
clone size: many
D gene: -
V gene: TRBV20-1
CDR3 protein: CSAREMDYQETQYF
CDR3 DNA: TGCAGTGCTAGAGAAATGGATTACCAAGAGACCCAGTACTTC

J gene: TRBJ2-2
clone size: many
D gene: -
V gene: TRBV11-2
CDR3 protein: CASSRREYYTGELFF
CDR3 DNA: TGTGCCAGCAGCCGCCGGGAGTATTACACCGGGGAGCTGTTTTTT

J gene: TRBJ2-5
clone size: few
D gene: -
V gene: TRBV10-1
CDR3 protein: CASSATGRPETQYF
CDR3 DNA: TGCGCCAGCAGCGCAACAGGGAGGCCAGAGACCCAGTACTTC

J gene: TRBJ1-4
clone size: -
D gene: TRBD1
V gene: TRBV18
CDR3 protein: CASSQGTDGEKLFF
CDR3 DNA: TGTGCCAGCTCACAAGGGACAGACGGTGAAAAACTGTTTTTT

J gene: TRBJ2-7
clone size: once
D gene: TRBD2
V gene: TRBV19
CDR3 protein: CASSIEFLAGTYEQYF
CDR3 DNA: TGTGCCAGTAGTATAGAATTCCTAGCGGGTACCTACGAGCAGTACTTC

J gene: TRBJ2-3
clone size: many
D gene: TRBD1
V gene: TRBV3-1
CDR3 protein: CASSPGQGHTDTQYF
CDR3 DNA: TGTGCCAGCAGCCCGGGACAGGGGCACACAGATACGCAGTATTTT

J gene: TRBJ1-1
clone size: many
D gene: -
V gene: TRBV7-8
CDR3 protein: CASSPERDTEAFF
CDR3 DNA: TGTGCCAGCAGCCCTGAGAGGGACACTGAAGCTTTCTTT

J gene: TRBJ1-1
clone size: many
D gene: -
V gene: TRBV5-1
CDR3 protein: CASSPGTIEAFF
CDR3 DNA: TGCGCCAGCAGCCCCGGGACGATTGAAGCTTTCTTT

J gene: TRBJ1-1
clone size: many
D gene: -
V gene: TRBV3-1
CDR3 protein: CASSQDRKTEAFF
CDR3 DNA: TGTGCCAGCAGCCAAGACAGGAAGACTGAAGCTTTCTTT